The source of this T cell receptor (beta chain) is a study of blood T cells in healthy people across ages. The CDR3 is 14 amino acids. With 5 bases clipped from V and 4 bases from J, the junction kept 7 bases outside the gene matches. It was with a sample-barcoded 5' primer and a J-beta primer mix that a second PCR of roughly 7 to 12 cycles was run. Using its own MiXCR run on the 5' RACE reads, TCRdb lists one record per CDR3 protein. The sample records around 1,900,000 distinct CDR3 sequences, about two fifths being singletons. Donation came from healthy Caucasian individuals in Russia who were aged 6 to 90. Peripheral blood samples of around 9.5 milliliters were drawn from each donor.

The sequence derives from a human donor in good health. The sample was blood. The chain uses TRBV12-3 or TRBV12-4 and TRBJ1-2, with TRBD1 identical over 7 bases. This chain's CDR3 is CASSPTGIFYGYTF. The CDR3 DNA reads TGTGCCAGCAGTCCGACAGGGATTTTCTATGGCTACACCTTC.